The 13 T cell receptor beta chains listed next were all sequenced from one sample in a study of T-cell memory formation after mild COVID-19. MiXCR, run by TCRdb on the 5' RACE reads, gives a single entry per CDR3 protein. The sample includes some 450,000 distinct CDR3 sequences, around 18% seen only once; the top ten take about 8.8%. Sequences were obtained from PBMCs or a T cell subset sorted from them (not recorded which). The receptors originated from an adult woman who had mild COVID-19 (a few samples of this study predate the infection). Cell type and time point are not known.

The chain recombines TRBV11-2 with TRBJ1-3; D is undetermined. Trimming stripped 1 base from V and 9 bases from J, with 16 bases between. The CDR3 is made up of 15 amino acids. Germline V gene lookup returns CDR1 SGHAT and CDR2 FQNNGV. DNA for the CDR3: TGTGCCAGCAGCTTAGGTGACACGGTTGTCGGCACCATATATTTT. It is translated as CASSLGDTVVGTIYF.

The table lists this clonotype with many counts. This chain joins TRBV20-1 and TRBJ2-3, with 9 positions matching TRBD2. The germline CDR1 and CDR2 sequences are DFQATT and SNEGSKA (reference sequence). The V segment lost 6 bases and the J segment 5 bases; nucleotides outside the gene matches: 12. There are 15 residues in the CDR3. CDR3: CSAPSWTSVRDTQYF. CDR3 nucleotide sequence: TGCAGTGCGCCATCGTGGACTAGCGTGAGAGATACGCAGTATTTT.

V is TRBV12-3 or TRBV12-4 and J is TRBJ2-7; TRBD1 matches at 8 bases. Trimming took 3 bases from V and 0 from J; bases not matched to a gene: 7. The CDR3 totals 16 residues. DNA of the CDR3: TGTGCCAGCAGTTTGTCTGCAGGGGGCGGCTCCTACGAGCAGTACTTC. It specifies CASSLSAGGGSYEQYF.

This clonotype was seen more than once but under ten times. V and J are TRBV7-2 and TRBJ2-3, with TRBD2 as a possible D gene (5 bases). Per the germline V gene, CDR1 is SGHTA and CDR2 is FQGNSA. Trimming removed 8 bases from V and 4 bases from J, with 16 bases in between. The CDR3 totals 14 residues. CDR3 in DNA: TGTGCCAGCTCCCTCGGACTCCGGGCAGATACGCAGTATTTT. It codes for CASSLGLRADTQYF.

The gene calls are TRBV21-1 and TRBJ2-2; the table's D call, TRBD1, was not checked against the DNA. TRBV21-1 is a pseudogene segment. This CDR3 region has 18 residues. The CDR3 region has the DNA TGTGCCAGCAGCAGACACAGCAGGGTGACCCTGAACACCGGGGAGCTGTTTTTT. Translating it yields CASSRHSRVTLNTGELFF.

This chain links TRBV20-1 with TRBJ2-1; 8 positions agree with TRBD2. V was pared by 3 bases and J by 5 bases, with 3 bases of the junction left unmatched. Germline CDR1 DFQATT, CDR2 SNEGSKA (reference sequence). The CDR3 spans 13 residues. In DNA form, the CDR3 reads TGCAGTGCTAGGGAGACTAGCGACAATGAGCAGTTCTTC. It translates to CSARETSDNEQFF.

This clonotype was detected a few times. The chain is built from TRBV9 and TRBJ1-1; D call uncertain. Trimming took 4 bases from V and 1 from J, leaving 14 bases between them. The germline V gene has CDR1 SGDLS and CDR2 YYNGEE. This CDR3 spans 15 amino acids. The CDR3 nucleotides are TGTGCCAGCAGCCCCGACCCGGCCGCGAACACTGAAGCTTTCTTT. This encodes CASSPDPAANTEAFF.

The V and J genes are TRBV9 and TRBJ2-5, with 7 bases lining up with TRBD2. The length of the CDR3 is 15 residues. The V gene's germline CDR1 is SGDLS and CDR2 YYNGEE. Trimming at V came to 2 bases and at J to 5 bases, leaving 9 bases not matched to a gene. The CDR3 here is CASSVSHLSGETQYF. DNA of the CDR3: TGTGCCAGCAGCGTCTCCCACCTTAGCGGGGAGACCCAGTACTTC.

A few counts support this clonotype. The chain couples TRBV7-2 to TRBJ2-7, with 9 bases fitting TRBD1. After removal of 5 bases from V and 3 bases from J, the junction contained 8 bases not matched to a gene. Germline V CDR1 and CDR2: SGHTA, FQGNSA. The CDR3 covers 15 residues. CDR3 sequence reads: CASSPHPGQGYEQYF. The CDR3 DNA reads TGTGCCAGCAGCCCTCACCCGGGACAGGGCTACGAGCAGTACTTC.

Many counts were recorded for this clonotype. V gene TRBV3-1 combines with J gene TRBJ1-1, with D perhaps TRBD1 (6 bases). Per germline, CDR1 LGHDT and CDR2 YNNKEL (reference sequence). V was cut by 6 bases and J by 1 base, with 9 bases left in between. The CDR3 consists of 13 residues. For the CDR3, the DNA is TGTGCCAGCAGACCGGACAGGAACACTGAAGCTTTCTTT. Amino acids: CASRPDRNTEAFF. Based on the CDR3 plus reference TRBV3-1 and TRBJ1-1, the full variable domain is DTAVSQTPKYLVTQMGNDKSIKCEQNLGHDTMYWYKQDSKKFLKIMFSYNNKELIINETVPNRFSPKSPDKAHLNLHINSLELGDSAVYFCASRPDRNTEAFFGQGTRLTVV.

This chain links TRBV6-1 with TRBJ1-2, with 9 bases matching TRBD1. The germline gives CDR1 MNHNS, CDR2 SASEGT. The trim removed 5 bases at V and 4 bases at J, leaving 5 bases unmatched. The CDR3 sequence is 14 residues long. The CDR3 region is CASSSQDRGYGYTF. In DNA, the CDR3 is TGTGCCAGCAGTTCCCAGGACAGGGGCTATGGCTACACCTTC.

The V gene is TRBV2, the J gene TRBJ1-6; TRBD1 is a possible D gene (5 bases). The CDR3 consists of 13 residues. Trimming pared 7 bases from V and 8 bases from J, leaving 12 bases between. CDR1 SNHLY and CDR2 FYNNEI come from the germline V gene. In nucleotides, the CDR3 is TGTGCCAGCAATAGGGGTGTTGATTCACCCCTCCACTTT. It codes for CASNRGVDSPLHF.

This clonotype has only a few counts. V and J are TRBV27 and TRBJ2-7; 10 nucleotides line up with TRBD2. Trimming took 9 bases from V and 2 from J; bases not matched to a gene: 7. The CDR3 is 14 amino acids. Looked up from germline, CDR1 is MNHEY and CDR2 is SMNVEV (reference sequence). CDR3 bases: TGTGCCAGTGTGACTAGCGGGTATCCCTACGAGCAGTACTTC. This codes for CASVTSGYPYEQYF.